The 17 T cell receptor beta chains listed next were all sequenced from one sample in a study of T cell responses to AZD1222 COVID-19 vaccine. Data came from immunoSEQ multiplex PCR; TCRdb stores just in-frame clones and leaves some out. Here the sample spans nearly 35,000 clones, just over 85% being singletons. The sample here was peripheral blood, taken 28 days after the second AZD1222 dose. Receptor source: an adult who received the AZD1222 COVID-19 vaccine.

This clone occurred once. The rearrangement uses TRBV18 and TRBJ1-2; possibly TRBD1 for D (6 bases). V lost 3 bases and J 0 bases, leaving 20 bases between the germline ends. The CDR3 contains 18 residues. The V gene's germline CDR1 is KGHSH and CDR2 LQKENI. In nucleotides, the CDR3 is TGTGCCAGCTCACCGGGCCGGACAGCCCTCCACGCTAACTATGGCTACACCTTC. Protein sequence: CASSPGRTALHANYGYTF.

The chain is built from TRBV4-1 and TRBJ1-3; D ambiguous. CDR1 and CDR2 (germline): MGHRA, YSYEKL. The CDR3 loop spans 16 amino acids. Trimming shortened V by 0 bases and J by 1 base, and 10 bases separated the two germline ends. CDR3 region: CASSQDRWESGNTIYF. DNA of the CDR3: TGCGCCAGCAGCCAAGATCGCTGGGAATCTGGAAACACCATATATTTT.

This clone was counted a single time. This rearrangement joins TRBV12-3 or TRBV12-4 to TRBJ1-1; 7 positions agree with TRBD1. V was clipped by 6 bases and J by 7 bases; unmatched bases: 8. The CDR3 length is 13 residues. The CDR3: CASSPRGAGEAFF. The CDR3 nucleotides read TGTGCCAGCAGCCCCAGGGGGGCGGGTGAAGCTTTCTTT.

V and J are TRBV7-9 and TRBJ1-3; D unclear. V dropped 5 bases and J dropped 3 bases, with 17 bases sitting between them. The length of the CDR3 is 16 residues. Germline CDR1 and CDR2: SEHNR and FQNEAQ (reference sequence). CDR3 sequence reads: CASSPFGGVGGNTIYF. CDR3 bases: TGTGCCAGCAGCCCGTTTGGCGGGGTCGGTGGAAACACCATATATTTT.

This clone showed up just a few times. CDR3 amino acids: CASRERDTSYEQYF. The CDR3 DNA follows: TGTGCCAGCAGGGAACGGGACACGTCCTACGAGCAGTACTTC. The V gene is TRBV27, the J gene TRBJ2-7; D might be TRBD1 (6 bases). The CDR3 extends over 14 amino acids. The V end was cut by 6 bases, the J end by 1 base, with 13 bases between. Germline V lookup: CDR1 MNHEY, CDR2 SMNVEV (reference sequence).

This clone was seen a few times. The V and J genes are TRBV27 and TRBJ2-1, with 8 bases identical to TRBD1. The CDR3 contains 17 residues. J lost 2 bases, V lost 7 bases, and 13 bases had no gene match. Germline V gene lookup returns CDR1 MNHEY and CDR2 SMNVEV (reference sequence). The CDR3 coding sequence is TGTGCCAGCAATCAATCCCCCAGGGGGCTTCCCTACAATGAGCAGTTCTTC. It yields the protein CASNQSPRGLPYNEQFF.

The chain combines TRBV10-3 with TRBJ1-1; 7 bases are shared with TRBD1. Per the germline V gene, CDR1 is ENHRY and CDR2 is SYGVKD. This CDR3 has 14 amino acids. The trim removed 3 bases at V and 4 bases at J, leaving 5 bases unmatched. CDR3 nucleotide sequence: TGTGCCATCAGTGAACAGGGGTGGGGCACTGAAGCTTTCTTT. It translates to CAISEQGWGTEAFF.

The chain employs TRBV19 and TRBJ1-2, with TRBD1 as a possible D gene (6 bases). The CDR3 totals 14 residues. CDR1 LNHDA and CDR2 SQIVND come from the germline V gene (reference sequence). V lost 1 base and J 7 bases, leaving 13 bases between the germline ends. In DNA, the CDR3 is TGTGCCAGTAGTATAGGGCAGGGGCCCTCTGGCTACACCTTC. Translating it yields CASSIGQGPSGYTF. The complete variable domain, with remaining parts taken from reference TRBV19 and TRBJ1-2, reads DGGITQSPKYLFRKEGQNVTLSCEQNLNHDAMYWYRQDPGQGLRLIYYSQIVNDFQKGDIAEGYSVSREKKESFPLTVTSAQKNPTAFYLCASSIGQGPSGYTFGSGTRLTVV.

This clone has only a few counts. The rearrangement uses TRBV7-9 and TRBJ2-1; 9 positions match TRBD2. Trimming cost V 7 bases and J 4 bases; bases outside gene matches: 8. The CDR3 spans 15 residues. Per the germline V gene, CDR1 is SEHNR and CDR2 is FQNEAQ (reference sequence). The DNA for the CDR3 is TGTGCCAGCACCAAGACTAGCGGAAATTACAATGAGCAGTTCTTC. Translation: CASTKTSGNYNEQFF.

The V call is TRBV19, the J call TRBJ2-4; 9 bases are shared with TRBD2. With V trimmed by 4 bases and J by 0 bases, 10 bases remained unmatched. Germline V gene lookup returns CDR1 LNHDA and CDR2 SQIVND (reference sequence). The CDR3 covers 18 residues. CDR3 nucleotides: TGTGCCAGTAGTAGCGGGGGGGCGAATTGGCTAGCCAAAAACATTCAGTACTTC. The encoded protein is CASSSGGANWLAKNIQYF.

In its sample, this clone was seen a few times. The chain has TRBV28 and TRBJ1-1; a weak D match, TRBD1 (5 bases). This CDR3 spans 13 amino acids. Deletions cut 2 bases from V and 7 bases from J, with 11 bases between. Germline CDR1 MDHEN, CDR2 SYDVKM. The CDR3 here is CASSLGMGVEAFF. CDR3 nucleotide sequence: TGTGCCAGCAGTTTAGGGATGGGGGTTGAAGCTTTCTTT.

The CDR3 bases are TGCAGCGTCGGGACAGGGGGCGGTCAGCCCCAGCATTTT. As protein: CSVGTGGGQPQHF. The chain employs TRBV29-1 and TRBJ1-5, with 12 bases that match TRBD1. This CDR3 has 13 amino acids. V was clipped by 6 bases and J by 6 bases; unmatched bases: 3. Germline CDR1 is SQVTM and CDR2 is ANQGSEA. Looking up the rest from reference TRBV29-1 and TRBJ1-5 gives the full variable domain: SAVISQKPSRDICQRGTSLTIQCQVDSQVTMMFWYRQQPGQSLTLIATANQGSEATYESGFVIDKFPISRPNLTFSTLTVSNMSPEDSSIYLCSVGTGGGQPQHFGDGTRLSIL.

This sequence joins TRBV6-5 and TRBJ1-2; D gene ambiguous. CDR3 length: 15 residues. CDR1 is MNHEY and CDR2 is SVGAGI in the germline V gene. V dropped 6 bases and J dropped 0 bases, with 14 bases sitting between them. The CDR3 DNA is TGTGCCAGCAGCCTCACCCCGGGTTCTAACTATGGCTACACCTTC. This codes for CASSLTPGSNYGYTF.

This clone was seen more than once but under ten times. V gene TRBV9 combines with J gene TRBJ2-2; TRBD1 aligns across 8 bases. The V gene's germline CDR1 is SGDLS and CDR2 YYNGEE. Trimming removed 3 bases from V and 5 bases from J; junction bases left unmatched: 6. CDR3 length equals 15 residues. As DNA, the CDR3 is TGTGCCAGCAGCGGCGGACAGGGTCGAACCGGGGAGCTGTTTTTT. This sequence encodes CASSGGQGRTGELFF. Based on the CDR3 plus reference TRBV9 and TRBJ2-2, the full variable domain is DSGVTQTPKHLITATGQRVTLRCSPRSGDLSVYWYQQSLDQGLQFLIQYYNGEERAKGNILERFSAQQFPDLHSELNLSSLELGDSALYFCASSGGQGRTGELFFGEGSRLTVL.

This chain uses TRBV24-1 with TRBJ1-2; unclear D gene. Germline loops: CDR1 KGHDR, CDR2 SFDVKD. The CDR3 length is 14 residues. V gave up 4 bases and J gave up 2 bases, with 10 bases separating them. The CDR3 spells CATSDSGRNYGYTF. The CDR3 DNA follows: TGTGCCACCAGTGACTCCGGGAGGAACTATGGCTACACCTTC.

The chain links TRBV2 to TRBJ2-3; D is ambiguous. Between the trimmed V and J ends, which lost 3 bases and 0 bases, there was a span of 7 bases. The germline CDR1 and CDR2 sequences are SNHLY and FYNNEI. The CDR3 runs to 14 residues. CDR3 DNA: TGTGCCAGCAGTGAGATGGTTAGCACAGATACGCAGTATTTT. Translating it yields CASSEMVSTDTQYF.

The chain employs TRBV7-2 and TRBJ1-1, with 8 bases lining up with TRBD1. The CDR3 covers 16 residues. Germline CDR1 is SGHTA and CDR2 is FQGNSA. V gave up 1 base and J gave up 0 bases; unmatched junction bases: 4. The CDR3 region is CASSLGQGSLNTEAFF. CDR3 in DNA: TGTGCCAGCAGCTTAGGACAGGGGTCGCTGAACACTGAAGCTTTCTTT.